Listed below are T cell receptor beta chains from one sample, sequenced in a study of CD8 T cells in Susac syndrome. TCRdb re-analysed the immunoSEQ multiplex PCR reads in MiXCR, keeping a single row per CDR3 protein. The sample yields over 100,000 distinct CDR3 sequences, roughly 91% seen once. The sequenced material came from CD4+ T cells from PBMCs. The origin of the receptors is a human donor in good health. CDR3s include the opening cysteine and the closing phenylalanine or tryptophan. D genes are given only for firm matches. Expanded clones get a size class; other rows say once, few or many, or leave the size out.

>TRBJ1-5|TRBV20-1|.|.
CSAGGLGQPQHF
TGCAGTGCTGGGGGATTAGGACAGCCCCAGCATTTT
>TRBJ2-1|TRBV20-1|.|.
CSAVGGAYNEQFF
TGCAGTGCCGTGGGGGGCGCTTACAATGAGCAGTTCTTC
>TRBJ2-3|TRBV2|.|.
CASSDRAATDTQYF
TGTGCCAGCAGTGATCGGGCCGCGACAGATACGCAGTATTTT
>TRBJ2-7|TRBV20-1|.|.
CSARWELPEQYF
TGCAGTGCTAGATGGGAGCTTCCGGAGCAGTACTTC
>TRBJ1-1|TRBV23-1|.|.
CASSHFPLGARNTEAFF
TGCGCCAGCAGTCATTTTCCTCTGGGGGCGCGGAATACTGAAGCTTTCTTT
>TRBJ1-1|TRBV11-1|.|.
CASSFGLTEAFF
TGTGCCAGCAGCTTCGGGCTCACTGAAGCTTTCTTT
>TRBJ2-3|TRBV2|.|TRBD2
CASSEARRGRAVDTQYF
TGTGCCAGCAGTGAAGCGAGGCGCGGGAGAGCGGTAGATACGCAGTATTTT
>TRBJ2-1|TRBV5-1|.|TRBD2
CASSPTTSGAGANNEQFF
TGCGCCAGCAGCCCTACAACCTCTGGAGCGGGGGCGAACAATGAGCAGTTCTTC
>TRBJ1-2|TRBV20-1|.|.
CIGGGIEYGYTF
TGCATCGGCGGGGGGATCGAGTATGGCTACACCTTC
>TRBJ1-6|TRBV14|.|.
CASSLWTDNSPLHF
TGTGCCAGCAGCCTTTGGACAGACAATTCACCCCTCCACTTT
>TRBJ2-7|TRBV12-3/TRBV12-4|.|.
CASSLGQEVYEQYF
TGTGCCAGCAGTTTAGGACAGGAGGTCTACGAGCAGTACTTC
>TRBJ1-1|TRBV30|.|.
CAWNPPERMNTEAFF
TGTGCCTGGAATCCCCCGGAACGGATGAACACTGAAGCTTTCTTT
>TRBJ2-1|TRBV3-1|.|TRBD2
CASSPQGLAGRHNEQFF
TGTGCCAGCAGCCCGCAGGGACTAGCGGGAAGACACAATGAGCAGTTCTTC
>TRBJ2-7|TRBV7-2|few|.
CASSPDGFYEQYF
TGTGCCAGCAGCCCCGACGGTTTTTACGAGCAGTACTTC
>TRBJ2-7|TRBV12-3/TRBV12-4|.|.
CASRTGTLEQYF
TGTGCCAGCAGAACGGGGACCCTAGAGCAGTACTTC
>TRBJ2-1|TRBV2|.|TRBD2
CASSETGGTPYNEQFF
TGTGCCAGCAGTGAAACGGGGGGGACTCCCTACAATGAGCAGTTCTTC
>TRBJ1-1|TRBV18|.|.
CASSPLRVWDGEAFF
TGTGCCAGCTCACCACTCAGAGTCTGGGACGGTGAAGCTTTCTTT
>TRBJ2-5|TRBV25-1|.|TRBD2
CASRAGGQETQYF
TGTGCCAGCAGGGCGGGGGGGCAAGAGACCCAGTACTTC
>TRBJ1-2|TRBV25-1|.|.
CASSAGIANYGYTF
TGTGCCAGCAGTGCAGGAATCGCTAACTATGGCTACACCTTC
>TRBJ2-2|TRBV5-6|.|.
CASNLMVGSGSATGELFF
TGTGCCAGCAACTTGATGGTAGGCTCGGGGTCGGCCACCGGGGAGCTGTTTTTT
>TRBJ1-1|TRBV10-3|.|.
CATAGGMNTEAFF
TGTGCCACGGCAGGCGGGATGAACACTGAAGCTTTCTTT
>TRBJ2-7|TRBV7-2|.|.
CASSLAENEQYF
TGTGCCAGCAGCTTAGCGGAGAACGAGCAGTACTTC
>TRBJ2-1|TRBV24-1|.|TRBD2
CATSDLTSGRQFF
TGTGCCACCAGTGATTTGACTAGCGGGAGACAGTTCTTC
>TRBJ2-5|TRBV4-3|.|.
CASSQDWGGPETQYF
TGCGCCAGCAGCCAAGACTGGGGGGGGCCGGAGACCCAGTACTTC